This T cell receptor beta chain originates from a study of technical replicates of blood from several donors. Here immunoSEQ multiplex PCR was the method, and the copy in TCRdb shows in-frame clones only, minus some. This sample carries tens of thousands of clones, about 94% of them seen once, and the ten largest clones take about 0.4%. Unmatched junction bases numbered 4, after V lost 5 bases and J lost 0 bases. This CDR3 spans 14 amino acids. Germline assignment: CDR1 MNHEY and CDR2 SMNVEV (reference sequence). This clone was observed a single time. Sequenced sample: T cells isolated from PBMCs. V and J are TRBV27 and TRBJ2-7; 7 bases line up with TRBD1. This clonotype was sampled from a human donor in good health. The CDR3 DNA reads as TGTGCCAGCAGTGTGAACAGGGGCTCCTACGAGCAGTACTTC. Its protein is CASSVNRGSYEQYF.